The 12 T cell receptor beta chains in this list originate from one sample, sequenced in a study of blood T cell repertoires in COVID-19. Libraries were prepared by immunoSEQ multiplex PCR; TCRdb keeps only in-frame clonotypes and omits some of them. Of approximately 46,000 clones listed, about 91% are singletons. The sequencing input was peripheral blood. Every receptor here comes from a human donor in a cohort sampled during active COVID-19.

The chain uses TRBV11-3 and TRBJ2-7, with D maybe TRBD1 (6 bases). V lost 1 base and J 1 base, leaving 8 bases between the germline ends. The germline CDR1 and CDR2 sequences are SGHNT and YENEEA. The length of the CDR3 is 14 residues. CDR3 coding DNA: TGTGCCAGCAGCTTAGGCAGGGGTTCCTACGAGCAGTACTTC. Its protein is CASSLGRGSYEQYF.

The chain combines TRBV6-1 with TRBJ2-5; D is perhaps TRBD1 (5 bases). The germline V gene has CDR1 MNHNS and CDR2 SASEGT. Trimming removed 0 bases from V and 5 bases from J, with 10 bases in between. The CDR3 is 14 amino acids. The DNA for the CDR3 is TGTGCCAGCAGTGAAGCACCCAGGGCGGAGACCCAGTACTTC. Its translation is CASSEAPRAETQYF.

This chain uses TRBV27 with TRBJ1-6; TRBD1 matches 9 bases. Trimming at V came to 5 bases and at J to 10 bases, leaving 9 bases not matched to a gene. The CDR3 has 15 amino acids. The V gene's germline CDR1 is MNHEY and CDR2 SMNVEV (reference sequence). This chain's CDR3 is CASSDPGQGGSPLHF. In nucleotides, the CDR3 is TGTGCCAGCAGTGATCCGGGACAGGGTGGGTCACCCCTCCACTTT.

The genes are TRBV18 and TRBJ2-1, with 7 bases fitting TRBD1. The CDR3 spans 17 residues. The germline gives CDR1 KGHSH, CDR2 LQKENI. Unmatched junction bases numbered 8, after V lost 3 bases and J lost 0 bases. The CDR3, as DNA: TGTGCCAGCTCACCCTCGAGGGGGCGAAGCTCCTACAATGAGCAGTTCTTC. This gives the protein CASSPSRGRSSYNEQFF.

The rearrangement links TRBV28 to TRBJ1-2, with unresolved D. V lost 2 bases and J 8 bases, leaving 9 bases between the germline ends. The CDR3 length is 12 residues. The V gene's germline CDR1 is MDHEN and CDR2 SYDVKM. CDR3 nucleotides: TGTGCCAGCAGTTTAAGGCGCAGGGGCTACACCTTC. It encodes CASSLRRRGYTF.

The gene calls are TRBV27 and TRBJ2-3; maybe TRBD1 (5 bases). V lost 5 bases and J 0 bases, leaving 15 bases between the germline ends. CDR1 MNHEY and CDR2 SMNVEV come from the germline V gene (reference sequence). The CDR3 totals 16 residues. The CDR3 spells CASSLFRTSSTDTQYF. DNA of the CDR3: TGTGCCAGCAGTCTTTTTAGGACAAGTAGCACAGATACGCAGTATTTT.

This rearrangement joins TRBV5-1 to TRBJ2-3; TRBD2 agrees at 13 bases. CDR3 length equals 16 residues. Trimming cost V 5 bases and J 8 bases; bases outside gene matches: 11. Germline V gene data show CDR1 as SGHRS and CDR2 as YFSETQ. The CDR3 reads CASSSTSGGSWGTQYF. Here the CDR3 DNA reads TGCGCCAGCAGTTCGACTAGCGGGGGGTCTTGGGGTACGCAGTATTTT.

J is TRBJ1-1 and V is TRBV12-3 or TRBV12-4, with unresolved D. The CDR3 totals 13 residues. The ends were cut back, 3 bases at V and 1 base at J, with 6 bases in the middle. CDR3 DNA: TGTGCCAGCAGTTTTGCAGGGAACACTGAAGCTTTCTTT. This sequence encodes CASSFAGNTEAFF.

The chain links TRBV6-2 or TRBV6-3 to TRBJ2-7; the match to TRBD1 covers 7 bases. This CDR3 is built from 14 residues. The germline gives CDR1 MNHEY, CDR2 SVGEGT. Losses at the gene ends were 2 bases for V and 2 bases for J; bases not matched to a gene: 3. CDR3 protein: CASSYETGTYEQYF. As DNA, the CDR3 is TGTGCCAGCAGTTACGAGACAGGGACCTACGAGCAGTACTTC.

This chain joins TRBV11-2 and TRBJ2-3; a possible D gene is TRBD2 (6 bases). Deletions cut 1 base from V and 0 bases from J, with 11 bases between. This CDR3 contains 16 residues. The germline gives CDR1 SGHAT, CDR2 FQNNGV. DNA for the CDR3: TGTGCCAGCAGCTTAGCGGTTCTAGCGAGCACAGATACGCAGTATTTT. Translation gives CASSLAVLASTDTQYF.

The chain recombines TRBV12-3 or TRBV12-4 with TRBJ1-2; D is ambiguous. The CDR3 length is 13 residues. V shed 2 bases and J shed 4 bases, with 8 bases lying between them. CDR3 loop: CASSLSGPYGYTF. The CDR3 DNA reads as TGTGCCAGCAGTTTATCAGGCCCCTATGGCTACACCTTC.

The V gene is TRBV19, the J gene TRBJ1-5; 12 nucleotides agree with TRBD1. V was clipped by 5 bases and J by 3 bases; unmatched bases: 5. CDR1 and CDR2 (germline): LNHDA, SQIVND (reference sequence). This CDR3 has 16 residues. The CDR3 spells CASSGGTGGDNQPQHF. The CDR3 nucleotides are TGTGCCAGTAGTGGGGGGACAGGGGGCGACAATCAGCCCCAGCATTTT.